The sequence of this TCR beta chain was determined in a study of T cell clusters in autoimmune cytopenias. Whole-study results and caveats: Active autoimmune hepatitis patients had approximately 3.2-fold fewer exclusive TRB clusters than healthy donors.

Some 38,000 genome equivalents of blood DNA were amplified for TRB. Germline lookup yields CDR1 LNHDA and CDR2 SQIVND (reference sequence). CDR3 length: 15 amino acids. Multiplex touch-down PCR amplified TRB using TRB-A and TRB-B pools in one tube. TCRdb re-called the multiplex PCR reads and gives one entry per CDR3 protein, without DNA. The record lists several thousand distinct CDR3 sequences, of which the ten most abundant hold 8.3%. Frequency places this clonotype as medium-sized (0.01 to 0.1%). Its antigen is undetermined. The sequenced sample consisted of peripheral blood. The sequence came from a human donor with an autoimmune cytopenia or autoimmune hepatitis (not recorded which). The genes are TRBV19 and TRBJ1-5; as DNA is missing, the TRBD1 call by TCRdb cannot be tested. The CDR3 loop is CASSPGQTINQPQHF.